A single TCR beta chain is shown here with its context. Measured with immunoSEQ multiplex PCR; TCRdb has only the in-frame clones, and not every one. The sample includes 96,000 or so clones, 90% to 95% of them seen just once. This record belongs to a study of blood T cell repertoires in COVID-19. V was clipped by 3 bases and J by 8 bases, with 9 bases between them. Germline CDR1 reads SGDLS; CDR2 reads YYNGEE. The length of the CDR3 is 12 residues. The source is a man aged 55 to 70 with acute or convalescent COVID-19. What was sequenced was peripheral blood. J is TRBJ2-1 and V is TRBV9; D ambiguous. The CDR3 sequence: CASSALYDEQFF. CDR3 sequence (DNA): TGTGCCAGCAGCGCACTATACGATGAGCAGTTCTTC.